This section outlines one T cell receptor (beta chain) sequence together with its context. This clonotype was recorded at least ten times. No antigen is known for it. The record has no base qualities; no much larger clone is one base away. V is pared back by 4 bases and J by 9 bases, with 11 bases lying between the germline termini. From cysteine to phenylalanine, the CDR3 is 12 amino acids long. Here the CDR3 DNA is all that survives: 36 bases in frame from base 1. CDR1 and CDR2 were assigned from the germline V gene (reference sequence) as SGHKS and YYEKEE. The data originate from a study of T-cell memory formation after mild COVID-19 (TCRdb year 2021). At the level of the whole study: TCR sequence clusters from the two donors were largely donor specific. Longitudinal TCRalpha and TCRbeta repertoire sequencing tracked T-cell clones expanding and contracting after mild COVID-19 in a couple of donors. Two young, previously healthy adult volunteers, one female and one male, were included in the cohort. General study outcomes and caveats: SARS-CoV-2 specificity of the second-wave clones peaking on day 37 was not confirmed. Clones that contracted from day 15 to 85 showed balanced CD4/CD8 phenotypes, whereas a second wave of clones that expanded from day 15 to 37 leaned towards CD4+. Some responding clones were found in pre-infection memory, which suggests that pre-existing cross-reactive memory T cells took part in the SARS-CoV-2 response. Contracting CD4+ clones were found mainly in CM and EM memory subsets, while CD8+ clones were enriched in EMRA. The study included only two mild cases, and larger cohorts that include severe cases with pre-infection samples were judged to be necessary.

For sequencing, an Illumina NovaSeq 6000 was employed. TCRalpha and TCRbeta cDNA libraries were constructed by 5'RACE with constant-segment primers, with sample barcodes and unique molecular identifiers being introduced. RNA was extracted from every sample with Trizol reagent. Library amplification was performed in two PCR steps, and a second sample barcode and Illumina TruSeq adapters were introduced in the second step. Libraries were sequenced on an Illumina NovaSeq with 2 x 150 bp paired-end reads. Per the original workflow: Reads were demultiplexed and collapsed into UMI-guided consensus sequences with migec v1.2.7. Using mixcr v2.1.11, UMI consensuses were aligned to TRA and TRB V and J templates and then assembled into clonotypes. Expanded or contracted clonotypes were those called significant by both edgeR and NoisET, with noise models trained on biological replicates. For edgeR calls, a false discovery rate-adjusted p below 0.01 and a log2 fold-change threshold of 1 were applied. As an exploratory analysis of dynamics, PCA with hierarchical clustering was applied to max-normalized trajectories of the 1000 most abundant clonotypes. Separately sequenced CD4+ and CD8+ repertoires were used to assign the CD4 or CD8 phenotype of responding clones. Using fastp at Q25 and MiXCR, TCRdb reprocessed the public reads and kept productive beta chains. Each record represents a unique CDR3 protein, reported with the most common genes and DNA among its rows. The authors' filters were not applied to this entry. Across this sample there are 350,000 to 500,000 distinct CDR3 sequences, with more than 15% seen only once. In total, the top ten clones hold 20% to 25% of the sample.

PBMCs were isolated by Ficoll-Paque density gradient centrifugation. The chain is assembled from TRBV5-5 and TRBJ2-1; the D segment cannot be called with confidence. The material sequenced was PBMCs or a T cell subset sorted from them (not recorded which). The sequence was collected from a man aged 18-30 years who had mild COVID-19 (a few samples of this study predate the infection). The sample titles of this study are shuffled in the database, so cell type and time point are left out; the donor was told from shared clones. The DNA sequence is as follows: TGTGCCAGCAGCCCGGGCTGGGGTGAGCAGTTCTTC. This encodes CASSPGWGEQFF. The CDR3 plus the reference TRBV5-5 and TRBJ2-1 genes for the other parts give the full variable domain: DAGVTQSPTHLIKTRGQQVTLRCSPISGHKSVSWYQQVLGQGPQFIFQYYEKEERGRGNFPDRFSARQFPNYSSELNVNALLLGDSALYLCASSPGWGEQFFGPGTRLTVL.